One and the same sample provided the 11 T cell receptor beta chains below, sequenced in a study of a mutant IDH1 vaccine in newly diagnosed glioma. Assay used: immunoSEQ multiplex PCR; TCRdb lists only in-frame clones, some missing. The sample includes some 60,000 clones, 75% to 90% of them seen just once. Time point here: week 11, during vaccination. In every dose of vaccine, 300 ug of mutant IDH1 20-mer peptide was given alongside topical imiquimod. No antigen is known for these receptors. The sample in question was PBMCs, obtained from a glioma patient whose treatment included an IDH1 peptide vaccine. These TCRs come from a middle-aged man with glioma.

This clone was seen just once. The rearrangement links TRBV7-9 to TRBJ2-1; 8 positions match TRBD2. The length of the CDR3 is 15 residues. Unmatched junction bases numbered 7, after V lost 5 bases and J lost 4 bases. Germline loops: CDR1 SEHNR, CDR2 FQNEAQ (reference sequence). CDR3 residues: CASSGSGEAYNEQFF. Here the CDR3 DNA reads TGTGCCAGCAGCGGTAGCGGGGAAGCATACAATGAGCAGTTCTTC.

V usage is TRBV7-9 and J usage is TRBJ2-7; TRBD2 matches at 9 bases. Trimming cost V 10 bases and J 3 bases; bases outside gene matches: 7. CDR1 SEHNR and CDR2 FQNEAQ come from the germline V gene (reference sequence). This CDR3 spans 13 amino acids. CDR3 DNA: TGTGCCATCATAGCGGGAGTCGACTACGAGCAGTACTTC. Protein sequence: CAIIAGVDYEQYF.

The chain links TRBV7-9 to TRBJ2-7; D remains ambiguous. Trimming pared 3 bases from V and 2 bases from J, leaving 11 bases between. This CDR3 has 14 amino acids. Germline V gene lookup returns CDR1 SEHNR and CDR2 FQNEAQ (reference sequence). In DNA, the CDR3 is TGTGCCAGCAGCTTCGACGGATATCCCTACGAGCAGTACTTC. Amino acid sequence: CASSFDGYPYEQYF.

This clone was counted only a few times. The chain couples TRBV19 to TRBJ2-5; TRBD2 matches at 10 bases. This CDR3 spans 15 amino acids. J was trimmed by 5 bases and V by 1 base; bases with no gene match: 4. In germline, CDR1 is LNHDA, CDR2 SQIVND (reference sequence). CDR3 in amino acids: CASSIGAGGVETQYF. In DNA, the CDR3 is TGTGCCAGTAGTATAGGAGCGGGGGGGGTGGAGACCCAGTACTTC.

This chain links TRBV6-1 with TRBJ2-5; D remains unclear. The CDR3 is made up of 14 amino acids. Germline lookup yields CDR1 MNHNS and CDR2 SASEGT. The V and J ends lost 2 bases and 7 bases respectively, with 14 bases between them. CDR3 sequence reads: CASSEPERTATQYF. CDR3 DNA: TGTGCCAGCAGTGAACCCGAACGAACGGCGACCCAGTACTTC.

This chain uses TRBV15 with TRBJ2-1; D unresolved. The V end was cut by 3 bases, the J end by 13 bases, with 13 bases between. CDR3 length: 12 amino acids. CDR1 is LNHNV, CDR2 YYDKDF, per germline (reference sequence). CDR3: CATSSRYSPQFF. In nucleotides, the CDR3 is TGTGCCACCAGCAGCCGCTACTCTCCCCAGTTCTTC.

The V and J genes are TRBV27 and TRBJ1-1; D ambiguous. Trimming removed 8 bases from V and 0 bases from J, with 10 bases in between. This CDR3 has 13 residues. In germline, CDR1 is MNHEY, CDR2 SMNVEV (reference sequence). The CDR3 sequence: CASRKFMNTEAFF. The CDR3 DNA sequence: TGTGCCAGCCGTAAGTTCATGAACACTGAAGCTTTCTTT.

The chain links TRBV5-6 to TRBJ1-3; D remains ambiguous. This CDR3 is 14 amino acids long. The germline V gene has CDR1 SGHDT and CDR2 YYEEEE. V was trimmed by 2 bases and J by 0 bases, leaving 6 bases between them. DNA for the CDR3: TGTGCCAGCAGCTTTTGGGGCTCTGGAAACACCATATATTTT. Translated: CASSFWGSGNTIYF.

The J gene is TRBJ1-6, the V gene TRBV2, with 10 bases lining up with TRBD1. The CDR3 runs 15 residues. J lost 10 bases, V lost 8 bases, and 11 bases had no gene match. Germline V gene sequence: CDR1 SNHLY, CDR2 FYNNEI. The CDR3 DNA is TGTGCCAGCGTTGTGGGACAGGGGATAGGATCACCCCTCCACTTT. Translating gives CASVVGQGIGSPLHF. The entire variable domain, with the rest obtained from reference TRBV2 and TRBJ1-6, is as follows: EPEVTQTPSHQVTQMGQEVILRCVPISNHLYFYWYRQILGQKVEFLVSFYNNEISEKSEIFDDQFSVERPDGSNFTLKIRSTKLEDSAMYFCASVVGQGIGSPLHFGNGTRLTVT.

J is TRBJ2-2 and V is TRBV18; 12 bases agree with TRBD2. Germline V CDR1 and CDR2: KGHSH, LQKENI. V dropped 5 bases and J dropped 2; count of bases not matched to a gene: 12. This CDR3 spans 19 amino acids. DNA for the CDR3: TGTGCCAGCTCAACCCCTCCATCGGGACTAGCGGGCAACACCGGGGAGCTGTTTTTT. Translated, it gives CASSTPPSGLAGNTGELFF.

The V and J genes are TRBV7-2 and TRBJ1-4, with TRBD1 as a possible D gene (5 bases). Trimming removed 5 bases from V and 0 bases from J, with 10 bases in between. There are 15 residues in the CDR3. Germline CDR1 and CDR2: SGHTA and FQGNSA. The CDR3 spells CASSAGASTNEKLFF. The CDR3 coding sequence is TGTGCCAGCAGCGCTGGGGCGTCAACTAATGAAAAACTGTTTTTT.